The 27 T cell receptor beta chains below all came from one sample that was sequenced in a study of blood T cell repertoires in COVID-19. Clones were sequenced by immunoSEQ multiplex PCR, and TCRdb holds only the in-frame ones, with some missing. The sample lists fewer than 150,000 clones, 65% to 85% occurring once. The sequenced material came from peripheral blood. The receptors stem from a human donor in a cohort sampled during active COVID-19.

The chain is built from TRBV7-2 and TRBJ2-7, with D hard to call. CDR1 is SGHTA, CDR2 FQGNSA, per germline. CDR3 length: 14 amino acids. Trimming left V 2 bases short and J 3 bases short, with 11 bases between. CDR3 in amino acids: CASSLSPAVYEQYF. The CDR3 coding sequence is TGTGCCAGCAGCTTATCTCCTGCAGTCTACGAGCAGTACTTC.

J is TRBJ1-3 and V is TRBV19; 7 bases are a match to TRBD1. Germline CDR1 is LNHDA and CDR2 is SQIVND (reference sequence). V trimming: 6 bases; J trimming: 0 bases; junction bases outside the gene matches: 5. The CDR3 has 15 amino acids. Here the CDR3 reads CASRIQGVSGNTIYF. DNA for the CDR3: TGTGCCAGTAGGATTCAGGGGGTCTCTGGAAACACCATATATTTT.

Note on this clone: A junction boundary mismatches the germline segment, possibly from a read error. The chain joins TRBV2 to TRBJ1-2; D might be TRBD1 (5 bases). Germline assignment: CDR1 SNHLY and CDR2 FYNNEI. The CDR3 is made up of 15 amino acids. In DNA form, the CDR3 reads TGTGCCAGCAGGGAAGCCCCGACAGAGATCTATGGCTACACCTTC. Translation: CASREAPTEIYGYTF.

The chain is built from TRBV19 and TRBJ1-3, with D perhaps TRBD1 (5 bases). V dropped 6 bases and J dropped 0 bases, with 15 bases sitting between them. The CDR3 runs to 16 residues. CDR1 and CDR2 from the germline V gene are LNHDA and SQIVND (reference sequence). In DNA form, the CDR3 reads TGTGCCAGTAGGCCCAGGAGGGGTTCCTCTGGAAACACCATATATTTT. Its translation: CASRPRRGSSGNTIYF.

This clone was seen only once. The J gene is TRBJ2-1, the V gene TRBV5-6, with a weak D call TRBD1 (6 bases). The V end was cut by 1 base, the J end by 4 bases, with 9 bases between. Germline V lookup: CDR1 SGHDT, CDR2 YYEEEE. The CDR3 is 14 amino acids. The CDR3 DNA sequence: TGTGCCAGCAGCTTGAACAGGGCGTACAATGAGCAGTTCTTC. Translating gives CASSLNRAYNEQFF.

The chain uses TRBV9 and TRBJ2-3; tentatively, D is TRBD1 (5 bases). CDR1 and CDR2 from the germline V gene are SGDLS and YYNGEE. This CDR3 has 13 residues. V lost 3 bases, J lost 5 bases, and 10 bases lay in between. The CDR3 loop reads CASSDIREDTQYF. CDR3 bases: TGTGCCAGCAGCGATATCAGGGAAGATACGCAGTATTTT.

The chain recombines TRBV7-2 with TRBJ2-1; possible D gene TRBD2, 6 bases. Germline V CDR1 and CDR2: SGHTA, FQGNSA. V was clipped by 2 bases and J by 15 bases, with 14 bases between them. The CDR3 extends over 12 amino acids. This CDR3 reads CASSLLAPPAFF. DNA of the CDR3: TGTGCCAGCAGCTTACTAGCGCCGCCGGCGTTCTTC.

The chain couples TRBV5-4 to TRBJ2-3; 9 bases line up with TRBD2. The CDR3 runs 16 residues. J was trimmed by 1 base and V by 4 bases; bases with no gene match: 7. Germline loops: CDR1 SGHNT, CDR2 YYREEE (reference sequence). The CDR3 spells CASSMRASGGTDTQYF. DNA of the CDR3: TGTGCCAGCAGCATGCGGGCTAGCGGGGGCACAGATACGCAGTATTTT.

This clone was found a few times. The chain carries TRBV7-6 and TRBJ2-3; TRBD1 is a possible D gene (6 bases). The CDR3 consists of 15 residues. Germline CDR1 and CDR2: SGHVS and FNYEAQ. Trimming took 4 bases from V and 2 from J, leaving 13 bases between them. CDR3: CASSSLRDNTDTQYF. CDR3 nucleotides: TGTGCCAGCAGCTCCCTCCGGGACAACACAGATACGCAGTATTTT.

The rearrangement uses TRBV2 and TRBJ2-4; the D gene is possibly TRBD2 (6 bases). The CDR3 sequence is 14 residues long. V was cut by 7 bases and J by 8 bases, with 18 bases left in between. Germline CDR1 SNHLY, CDR2 FYNNEI. The CDR3 DNA reads TGTGCCAGCATGGAAAACGGGGGTGCGGACATTCAGTACTTC. Translating it yields CASMENGGADIQYF.

The count of this clone is one. V and J are TRBV5-8 and TRBJ2-5, with 10 positions matching TRBD2. J was trimmed by 0 bases and V by 0 bases; bases with no gene match: 5. The CDR3 totals 17 residues. Germline CDR1 reads SGHTS; CDR2 reads YDEGEE. The CDR3 here is CASSLGSSGGYQETQYF. CDR3 coding DNA: TGTGCCAGCAGCTTGGGGTCTAGCGGGGGATACCAAGAGACCCAGTACTTC.

The chain couples TRBV9 to TRBJ2-7; maybe TRBD2 (5 bases). V dropped 2 bases and J dropped 5 bases, with 14 bases sitting between them. The germline V gene encodes CDR1 SGDLS and CDR2 YYNGEE. The CDR3 is 14 residues long. This CDR3 reads CASSVGLTMNEQYF. CDR3 in DNA: TGTGCCAGCAGCGTCGGACTCACAATGAACGAGCAGTACTTC.

This chain connects TRBV2 to TRBJ1-2; no clear D. The V end lost 6 bases, the J end lost 8 bases, and 13 bases lay between the germline ends. The CDR3 extends over 12 amino acids. Germline CDR1 and CDR2: SNHLY and FYNNEI. DNA for the CDR3: TGTGCCAGCAGGCTTGAGGCTCGGGGCTACACCTTC. Protein product: CASRLEARGYTF.

A single count supports this clone. The chain carries TRBV3-1 (or the pseudogene TRBV3-2) and TRBJ1-2; D ambiguous. Germline lookup yields CDR1 LGHDT and CDR2 YNNKEL (reference sequence). Trimming removed 1 base from V and 2 bases from J, with 8 bases in between. The CDR3 loop spans 14 amino acids. The DNA for the CDR3 is TGTGCCAGCAGCCAAGTTCGCCAGAACTATGGCTACACCTTC. Its translation is CASSQVRQNYGYTF.

The chain couples TRBV19 to TRBJ1-5; possible D gene TRBD1, 6 bases. The germline V gene encodes CDR1 LNHDA and CDR2 SQIVND (reference sequence). The CDR3 consists of 18 residues. V was cut by 3 bases and J by 2 bases, with 20 bases left in between. The CDR3 loop reads CASSIAAGGLSGNQPQHF. CDR3 bases: TGTGCCAGTAGTATCGCGGCGGGGGGGCTGAGTGGCAATCAGCCCCAGCATTTT.

This clone was found once. The chain uses TRBV19 and TRBJ2-1, with TRBD2 matching over 12 bases. Germline V CDR1 and CDR2: LNHDA, SQIVND (reference sequence). The CDR3 covers 18 residues. The J segment lost 4 bases and the V segment lost 4 bases, leaving 11 bases of the junction unmatched. The CDR3 region is CASSTPTSGGRRYNEQFF. The CDR3 DNA is TGTGCCAGTAGTACTCCGACTAGCGGGGGCCGTCGTTACAATGAGCAGTTCTTC. Full variable domain (missing parts from reference TRBV19 and TRBJ2-1): DGGITQSPKYLFRKEGQNVTLSCEQNLNHDAMYWYRQDPGQGLRLIYYSQIVNDFQKGDIAEGYSVSREKKESFPLTVTSAQKNPTAFYLCASSTPTSGGRRYNEQFFGPGTRLTVL.

The chain joins TRBV6-5 to TRBJ1-2; 7 bases line up with TRBD1. From germline, CDR1 is MNHEY and CDR2 SVGAGI. J lost 0 bases, V lost 6 bases, and 1 base had no gene match. CDR3 length: 13 amino acids. CDR3 region: CASRDRSNYGYTF. The CDR3 DNA reads as TGTGCCAGCAGGGACAGGTCTAACTATGGCTACACCTTC.

The genes are TRBV5-4 and TRBJ2-1; 8 bases are a match to TRBD1. Trimming took 4 bases from V and 0 from J; bases not matched to a gene: 6. The V gene's germline CDR1 is SGHNT and CDR2 YYREEE (reference sequence). The CDR3 extends over 16 amino acids. In DNA form, the CDR3 reads TGTGCCAGCAGCCTCCGGACAGGGAGCTCCTACAATGAGCAGTTCTTC. Its translation is CASSLRTGSSYNEQFF.

Details on this clone: The same CDR3 is also encoded by other DNA sequences in this sample. The chain recombines TRBV6-5 with TRBJ2-3; a weak D match, TRBD1 (6 bases). Trimming shortened V by 6 bases and J by 3 bases, and 10 bases separated the two germline ends. CDR3 length equals 13 residues. CDR1 is MNHEY and CDR2 is SVGAGI in the germline V gene. CDR3 region: CASSRTGTDTQYF. The CDR3 DNA reads TGTGCCAGCAGCCGAACAGGGACAGATACGCAGTATTTT.

The chain carries TRBV9 and TRBJ1-6, with a possible D match to TRBD1 (6 bases). V lost 0 bases and J lost 10, with 8 bases in between. CDR1 is SGDLS, CDR2 YYNGEE, per germline. The length of the CDR3 is 13 residues. DNA for the CDR3: TGTGCCAGCAGCGTAGGCAGGGGCTCACCCCTCCACTTT. It codes for CASSVGRGSPLHF.

This clone has just a few counts. The genes are TRBV6-6 and TRBJ2-2; no definite D call. The CDR3 runs 15 residues. V was trimmed by 2 bases and J by 2 bases, leaving 9 bases between them. Germline assignment: CDR1 MNHNY and CDR2 SVGAGI (reference sequence). The CDR3 bases are TGTGCCAGCAGTTACGCCAGCGCTAACACCGGGGAGCTGTTTTTT. Protein product: CASSYASANTGELFF.

The genes are TRBV19 and TRBJ1-1, with D possibly being TRBD1 (5 bases). Trimming cost V 7 bases and J 11 bases, with 20 bases left between them. This CDR3 comprises 13 residues. The V gene's germline CDR1 is LNHDA and CDR2 SQIVND (reference sequence). The CDR3, as DNA: TGTGCCAGTATTAAAAGGGGTGAGCCTGTTGCTTTCTTT. This encodes CASIKRGEPVAFF.

J is TRBJ2-2 and V is TRBV28; 10 bases agree with TRBD1. Trimming removed 7 bases from V and 5 bases from J; junction bases left unmatched: 7. This CDR3 is built from 15 residues. Germline V gene lookup returns CDR1 MDHEN and CDR2 SYDVKM. CDR3 protein: CASILRQGATGELFF. DNA for the CDR3: TGTGCCAGCATTCTTAGACAGGGGGCAACCGGGGAGCTGTTTTTT. Full variable domain (rest looked up from reference TRBV28 and TRBJ2-2): DVKVTQSSRYLVKRTGEKVFLECVQDMDHENMFWYRQDPGLGLRLIYFSYDVKMKEKGDIPEGYSVSREKKERFSLILESASTNQTSMYLCASILRQGATGELFFGEGSRLTVL.

This chain links TRBV6-5 with TRBJ1-6; the D is unclear. The germline gives CDR1 MNHEY, CDR2 SVGAGI. V was clipped by 5 bases and J by 10 bases, with 18 bases between them. The CDR3 extends over 15 amino acids. CDR3 protein: CASSPRVEGGSPLHF. CDR3 sequence (DNA): TGTGCCAGCAGTCCTCGGGTAGAGGGAGGATCACCCCTCCACTTT.

The V and J genes are TRBV3-1 (or the pseudogene TRBV3-2) and TRBJ1-1; 7 bases are shared with TRBD1. Germline assignment: CDR1 LGHDT and CDR2 YNNKEL (reference sequence). This CDR3 is 13 amino acids long. Trimming took 0 bases from V and 10 from J; bases not matched to a gene: 5. CDR3 nucleotide sequence: TGTGCCAGCAGCCAAGAATCGTACAGGGGAGCTTTCTTT. Residues: CASSQESYRGAFF.

This chain connects TRBV3-1 (or the pseudogene TRBV3-2) to TRBJ1-2; 7 positions match TRBD1. With V trimmed by 1 base and J by 3 bases, 5 bases remained unmatched. The germline CDR1 and CDR2 sequences are LGHDT and YNNKEL (reference sequence). The CDR3 is 15 residues long. The CDR3 DNA sequence: TGTGCCAGCAGCCAAGCCCGGACAGGACACTATGGCTACACCTTC. It translates to CASSQARTGHYGYTF.

The J gene is TRBJ1-4, the V gene TRBV3-1 (or the pseudogene TRBV3-2); D is uncertain. The CDR3 length is 16 residues. Between the trimmed V and J ends, which lost 4 bases and 3 bases, there was a span of 15 bases. CDR1 LGHDT and CDR2 YNNKEL come from the germline V gene (reference sequence). CDR3 loop: CASSLRVVGSNEKLFF. The CDR3 bases are TGTGCCAGCAGCCTGAGGGTGGTGGGTTCTAATGAAAAACTGTTTTTT.